This T cell receptor beta chain derives from a study of breast tumors, draining lymph nodes, adjacent tissues. One entry per CDR3 protein results from TCRdb running MiXCR on the multiplex PCR reads. This table has fewer than 200,000 distinct CDR3 sequences, about 30% appearing once. J was trimmed by 4 bases and V by 2 bases; bases with no gene match: 6. The germline CDR1 and CDR2 sequences are SGHTA and FQGNSA. The CDR3 is 15 amino acids. Samples came from axillary lymph nodes draining the breast cancer. The sequence derives from a female donor with breast cancer. Some clones in this sample may be carry-over from other donors' samples. The chain carries TRBV7-2 and TRBJ2-5, with TRBD1 matching over 8 bases. Source material: axillary lymph node tissue. The CDR3 DNA reads as TGTGCCAGCAGCTTACGGACTGGACAGGGAGAGACCCAGTACTTC. Translated: CASSLRTGQGETQYF.